This note documents a single TCR beta chain sequence. Trimming left V 4 bases short and J 4 bases short, with 5 bases between. Germline assignment: CDR1 SNHLY and CDR2 FYNNEI. The CDR3 is made up of 13 amino acids. The sample comes from a study of identical twins. TCRdb re-called the 5' RACE reads through MiXCR, storing one row per CDR3 protein. The data show 1.5 million to 2 million distinct CDR3 sequences, 25% to 35% seen once. The source is a newborn girl in good health. The chain uses TRBV2 and TRBJ1-6; D ambiguous. Input material: cord blood. This chain's CDR3 is CASSGLYNSPLHF. The CDR3 DNA follows: TGTGCCAGCAGTGGACTGTATAATTCACCCCTCCACTTT. Combining the CDR3 with reference TRBV2 and TRBJ1-6 gives the whole variable domain EPEVTQTPSHQVTQMGQEVILRCVPISNHLYFYWYRQILGQKVEFLVSFYNNEISEKSEIFDDQFSVERPDGSNFTLKIRSTKLEDSAMYFCASSGLYNSPLHFGNGTRLTVT.